Listed below are T cell receptor beta chains from one sample, sequenced in a study of T cell changes during pregnancy in multiple sclerosis. TCRdb's copy holds only in-frame clones and misses some; the assay was immunoSEQ multiplex PCR. Altogether about 100,000 clones are present, over 75% being singletons, with the ten largest covering around 0.79%. The sequencing here drew on peripheral blood, taken in the second trimester of pregnancy. Receptors originate from a female donor in good health, enrolled as a control in a pregnancy study. CDR3s include the opening cysteine and the closing phenylalanine or tryptophan. A D gene is named only where the DNA matches it firmly. Size is omitted from some rows. Given values are once, few, many or a class for expanded clones.

j_call d_call v_call clone_size cdr3_aa cdr3_nt
TRBJ2-7 NA TRBV6-1 once CASSESPGSYEQYF TGTGCCAGCAGTGAGTCCCCAGGCTCCTACGAGCAGTACTTC
TRBJ1-2 TRBD1 TRBV5-5 NA CASSSTGANYGYTF TGTGCCAGCAGCTCGACAGGGGCTAACTATGGCTACACCTTC
TRBJ1-1 NA TRBV5-1 NA CASSFGSPTEAFF TGCGCCAGCAGCTTTGGGAGTCCCACTGAAGCTTTCTTT
TRBJ2-1 NA TRBV6-5 NA CASSRYNEQFF TGTGCCAGCAGCAGGTACAATGAGCAGTTCTTC
TRBJ2-5 TRBD1 TRBV18 NA CASSPTGAKETQYF TGTGCCAGCTCACCGACAGGGGCTAAAGAGACCCAGTACTTC
TRBJ1-2 TRBD1 TRBV19 NA CASSISGQSNYGYTF TGTGCCAGTAGTATCTCGGGACAGTCTAACTATGGCTACACCTTC
TRBJ1-2 NA TRBV29-1 NA CSVEPTRENGYTF TGCAGCGTTGAACCGACCCGGGAGAATGGCTACACCTTC
TRBJ1-1 NA TRBV5-1 few CASSTYEDTEAFF TGCGCCAGCAGCACATACGAGGACACTGAAGCTTTCTTT
TRBJ1-4 TRBD1 TRBV27 once CASSLGDRGGKLFF TGTGCCAGCAGTTTAGGAGACAGGGGTGGAAAACTGTTTTTT
TRBJ1-6 TRBD1 TRBV30 NA CASRGQGAMRNSPLHF TGTGCCTCGAGGGGACAGGGGGCTATGAGGAATTCACCCCTCCACTTT
TRBJ1-3 NA TRBV28 NA CAIGGGPTSGNTIYF TGTGCCATCGGGGGGGGGCCTACTTCTGGAAACACCATATATTTT
TRBJ1-1 NA TRBV13 NA CASSFNRENTEAFF TGTGCCAGCAGCTTCAACAGGGAGAACACTGAAGCTTTCTTT
TRBJ2-1 TRBD1 TRBV28 few CASHSGTESNEQFF TGTGCCAGTCACTCCGGGACAGAAAGCAATGAGCAGTTCTTC
TRBJ2-3 TRBD1 TRBV28 NA CASRTGGASRDTQYF TGTGCCAGCAGAACAGGGGGCGCTTCGAGAGATACGCAGTATTTT
TRBJ2-3 TRBD1 TRBV2 NA CAGTGETDTQYF TGTGCCGGGACAGGGGAGACAGATACGCAGTATTTT
TRBJ1-2 TRBD1 TRBV5-1 NA CASSSGQGWGYTF TGCGCCAGCAGCAGTGGACAGGGCTGGGGCTACACCTTC
TRBJ2-3 NA TRBV5-6 NA CASSLGMRLGADTQYF TGTGCCAGCAGCTTGGGGATGAGACTAGGGGCCGATACGCAGTATTTT
TRBJ2-2 NA TRBV7-6 NA CASSLSLSTGELFF TGTGCCAGCAGCTTAAGCTTGTCCACCGGGGAGCTGTTTTTT
TRBJ1-2 NA TRBV28 NA CASSGGGDNYGYTF TGTGCCAGCAGCGGTGGGGGGGATAACTATGGCTACACCTTC
TRBJ2-7 NA TRBV15 NA CATSRGGGSGAYEQYF TGTGCCACCAGCAGAGGGGGAGGAAGCGGAGCCTACGAGCAGTACTTC
TRBJ1-4 NA TRBV19 NA CASSIRSRGIANEKLFF TGTGCCAGTAGTATACGGAGTAGGGGCATTGCTAATGAAAAACTGTTTTTT
TRBJ1-4 NA TRBV19 few CASTQSRATNEKLFF TGTGCCAGTACCCAAAGCCGTGCAACTAATGAAAAACTGTTTTTT
TRBJ1-2 NA TRBV13 few CAGVTDNYGYTF TGTGCCGGAGTGACTGACAACTATGGCTACACCTTC
TRBJ2-2 NA TRBV9 NA CASSVSRPGELFF TGTGCCAGCAGCGTATCGCGGCCCGGGGAGCTGTTTTTT
TRBJ2-7 TRBD1 TRBV18 few CASSPTGVGNEQYF TGTGCCAGCTCACCCACAGGGGTAGGGAACGAGCAGTACTTC
TRBJ1-4 NA TRBV5-6 NA CASSPGGGRSTNEKLFF TGTGCCAGCAGCCCTGGAGGTGGCCGGTCAACTAATGAAAAACTGTTTTTT